Listed below are T cell receptor beta chains from one sample, sequenced in a study of T cell repertoires in cytomegalovirus infection. TCRdb itself ran the reads through MiXCR, one entry per CDR3 protein. This table holds roughly 130,000 distinct CDR3 sequences, 20% to 30% found once. These receptors have no known antigen. Sequenced input: PBMCs, sequenced either directly or after in vitro stimulation (not recorded which). All receptors come from a human donor in good health (CMV status not recorded). Some clones in this sample may be carry-over from other donors' samples. CDR3s include the opening cysteine and the closing phenylalanine or tryptophan. Fields, in order: clone size, V gene, J gene, D gene, CDR3 DNA, CDR3 protein. The D gene is left open where the match is weak. Where a row states a size, it is once, few, many or the class of an expanded clone; other rows omit it.

clone size: NA
V gene: TRBV11-2
J gene: TRBJ2-3
D gene: TRBD2
CDR3 DNA: TGTGCCAGCAGCGGGGGACTAGCGGGCCTCACAGATACGCAGTATTTT
CDR3 protein: CASSGGLAGLTDTQYF

clone size: few
V gene: TRBV7-9
J gene: TRBJ2-3
D gene: TRBD1
CDR3 DNA: TGTGCCAGCAGCTCCAGTGAATGGACAGGACACACAGATACGCAGTATTTT
CDR3 protein: CASSSSEWTGHTDTQYF

clone size: NA
V gene: TRBV6-2/TRBV6-3
J gene: TRBJ2-6
D gene: NA
CDR3 DNA: TGTGCCAGCAGTTACTCGGTCAGGGCTGGGGCCAACGTCCTGACTTTC
CDR3 protein: CASSYSVRAGANVLTF

clone size: few
V gene: TRBV12-3/TRBV12-4
J gene: TRBJ1-1
D gene: NA
CDR3 DNA: TGTGCCAGCCGTATTCGGGGGGGAGAGACTGAAGCTTTCTTT
CDR3 protein: CASRIRGGETEAFF

clone size: few
V gene: TRBV7-2
J gene: TRBJ2-5
D gene: NA
CDR3 DNA: TGTGCCAGCAGCACTTTCGGGCTAGCGCTGAGAACCCAGTACTTC
CDR3 protein: CASSTFGLALRTQYF

clone size: few
V gene: TRBV7-2
J gene: TRBJ1-2
D gene: TRBD1
CDR3 DNA: TGTGCCAGCAGCCTCGGACAGGGGTCGGGTAGTTACACCTTC
CDR3 protein: CASSLGQGSGSYTF

clone size: many
V gene: TRBV7-2
J gene: TRBJ1-3
D gene: NA
CDR3 DNA: TGTGCCAGCAGCTCCCCGGAGGGTTTTCGTAGTTGGGAAAACACCATATATTTT
CDR3 protein: CASSSPEGFRSWENTIYF

clone size: NA
V gene: TRBV7-9
J gene: TRBJ1-2
D gene: TRBD1
CDR3 DNA: TGTGCCAGCAGCTCATTGAGGACAGGGACTTATGGCTACACCTTC
CDR3 protein: CASSSLRTGTYGYTF

clone size: NA
V gene: TRBV11-2
J gene: TRBJ2-1
D gene: TRBD2
CDR3 DNA: TGTGCCAGCAGCTTAGTGACTAGCGGGCGCATTAGCTCCTACAATGAGCAGTTCTTC
CDR3 protein: CASSLVTSGRISSYNEQFF

clone size: NA
V gene: TRBV14
J gene: TRBJ2-2
D gene: TRBD2
CDR3 DNA: TGTGCCAGCAGCCAAGGAGGTCTAGCGGGAGGGAACACCGGGGAGCTGTTTTTT
CDR3 protein: CASSQGGLAGGNTGELFF

clone size: NA
V gene: TRBV11-3
J gene: TRBJ2-5
D gene: NA
CDR3 DNA: TGTGCCAGCAGCCCCTGGGCAGGGGCGAAACAAGAGACCCAGTACTTC
CDR3 protein: CASSPWAGAKQETQYF

clone size: few
V gene: TRBV6-5
J gene: TRBJ1-6
D gene: NA
CDR3 DNA: TGTGCCAGCAGTTACTCCGGACCGACGCGGCATGATTCACCCCTCCACTTT
CDR3 protein: CASSYSGPTRHDSPLHF

clone size: NA
V gene: TRBV6-5
J gene: TRBJ1-2
D gene: TRBD1
CDR3 DNA: TGTGCCAGCAGCTACCGGGGACAGGGGTTTAACTATGGCTACACCTTC
CDR3 protein: CASSYRGQGFNYGYTF

clone size: many
V gene: TRBV11-2
J gene: TRBJ2-1
D gene: TRBD2
CDR3 DNA: TGTGCCAGCAGCGAGCGACTAGCGGGAGATCAGAATGAGCAGTTCTTC
CDR3 protein: CASSERLAGDQNEQFF

clone size: many
V gene: TRBV29-1
J gene: TRBJ2-7
D gene: NA
CDR3 DNA: TGCAGCGTGCAGGGTGACTGGAGGACTTCCTACGAGCAGTACTTC
CDR3 protein: CSVQGDWRTSYEQYF

clone size: many
V gene: TRBV12-3/TRBV12-4
J gene: TRBJ2-1
D gene: TRBD2
CDR3 DNA: TGTGCCAGCAGTTCCCCTTCCGGGACTAGCGGGAGAAGGGAGCAGTTCTTC
CDR3 protein: CASSSPSGTSGRREQFF

clone size: NA
V gene: TRBV19
J gene: TRBJ1-3
D gene: NA
CDR3 DNA: TGTGCCAGTAGTATGAACGAAGAGAGATTCTCTGGAAACACCATATATTTT
CDR3 protein: CASSMNEERFSGNTIYF

clone size: once
V gene: TRBV2
J gene: TRBJ1-1
D gene: NA
CDR3 DNA: TGTGCCAGCAGTTCCGTCAGGGGCTATGAAGCTTTCTTT
CDR3 protein: CASSSVRGYEAFF

clone size: NA
V gene: TRBV30
J gene: TRBJ2-1
D gene: TRBD2
CDR3 DNA: TGTGCCTGGAGTGGAGCGACTAGCGGGAGAGGCAATGAGCAGTTCTTC
CDR3 protein: CAWSGATSGRGNEQFF

clone size: few
V gene: TRBV6-2/TRBV6-3
J gene: TRBJ1-6
D gene: NA
CDR3 DNA: TGTGCCAGCAGGCCCTTCGCTGGATATAATTCACCCCTCCACTTT
CDR3 protein: CASRPFAGYNSPLHF

clone size: NA
V gene: TRBV7-2
J gene: TRBJ1-1
D gene: NA
CDR3 DNA: TGTGCCAGCAGCTTGGTCGGGGGGGCGGCGAACACTGAAGCTTTCTTT
CDR3 protein: CASSLVGGAANTEAFF

clone size: many
V gene: TRBV7-2
J gene: TRBJ2-2
D gene: TRBD1
CDR3 DNA: TGTGCCAGCAGCGCGGGACAGGTGAACACCGGGGAGCTGTTTTTT
CDR3 protein: CASSAGQVNTGELFF

clone size: few
V gene: TRBV7-2
J gene: TRBJ2-5
D gene: NA
CDR3 DNA: TGTGCCAGCAGCCTCCTAGAGGGAGAGACCCAGTACTTC
CDR3 protein: CASSLLEGETQYF

clone size: many
V gene: TRBV30
J gene: TRBJ2-1
D gene: TRBD2
CDR3 DNA: TGTGCCTGGAGTATACTAGCGGGAGTACATGAGCAGTTCTTC
CDR3 protein: CAWSILAGVHEQFF

clone size: NA
V gene: TRBV5-1
J gene: TRBJ2-3
D gene: NA
CDR3 DNA: TGCGCCAGCAGCCTCTCCGGGAGCCCCACAGATACGCAGTATTTT
CDR3 protein: CASSLSGSPTDTQYF

clone size: few
V gene: TRBV28
J gene: TRBJ1-3
D gene: NA
CDR3 DNA: TGTGCCAGCAGTTTATCGGCAGGCGGAAACACCATATATTTT
CDR3 protein: CASSLSAGGNTIYF